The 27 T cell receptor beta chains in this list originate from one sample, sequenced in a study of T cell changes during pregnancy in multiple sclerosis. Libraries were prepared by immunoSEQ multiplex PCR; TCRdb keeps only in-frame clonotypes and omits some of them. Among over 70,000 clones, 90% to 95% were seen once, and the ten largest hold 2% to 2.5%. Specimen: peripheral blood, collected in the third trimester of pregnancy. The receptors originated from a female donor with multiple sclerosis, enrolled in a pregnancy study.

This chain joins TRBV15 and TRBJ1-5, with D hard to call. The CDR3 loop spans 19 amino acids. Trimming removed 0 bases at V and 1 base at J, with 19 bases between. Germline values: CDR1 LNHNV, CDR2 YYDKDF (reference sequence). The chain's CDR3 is CATSRDPPKVTLSNQPQHF. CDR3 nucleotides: TGTGCCACCAGCAGAGATCCCCCAAAAGTGACACTCAGCAATCAGCCCCAGCATTTT.

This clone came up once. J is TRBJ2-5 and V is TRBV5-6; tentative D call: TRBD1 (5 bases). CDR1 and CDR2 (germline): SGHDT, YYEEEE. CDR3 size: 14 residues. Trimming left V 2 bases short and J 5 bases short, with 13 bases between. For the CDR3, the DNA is TGTGCCAGCAGCTTCCCACAGGTGCGCGAGACCCAGTACTTC. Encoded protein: CASSFPQVRETQYF.

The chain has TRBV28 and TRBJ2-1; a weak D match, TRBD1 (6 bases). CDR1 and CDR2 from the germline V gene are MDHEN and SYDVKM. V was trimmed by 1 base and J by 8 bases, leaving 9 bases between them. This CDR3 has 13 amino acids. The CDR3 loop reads CASSLSPGDEQFF. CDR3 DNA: TGTGCCAGCAGTTTATCCCCAGGGGATGAGCAGTTCTTC. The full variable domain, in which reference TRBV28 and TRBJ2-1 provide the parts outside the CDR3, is DVKVTQSSRYLVKRTGEKVFLECVQDMDHENMFWYRQDPGLGLRLIYFSYDVKMKEKGDIPEGYSVSREKKERFSLILESASTNQTSMYLCASSLSPGDEQFFGPGTRLTVL.

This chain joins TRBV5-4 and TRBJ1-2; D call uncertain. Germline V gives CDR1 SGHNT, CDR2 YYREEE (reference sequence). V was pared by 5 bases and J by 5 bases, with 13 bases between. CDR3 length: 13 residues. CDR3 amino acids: CASSKGEQYGYTF. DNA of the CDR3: TGTGCCAGCAGTAAGGGAGAGCAATATGGCTACACCTTC.

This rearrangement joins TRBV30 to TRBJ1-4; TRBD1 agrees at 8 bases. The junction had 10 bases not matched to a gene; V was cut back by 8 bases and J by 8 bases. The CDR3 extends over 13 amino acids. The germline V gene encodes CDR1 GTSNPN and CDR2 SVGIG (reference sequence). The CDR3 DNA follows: TGTGCCCATACGCCCAACAGGGGGGAAAAACTGTTTTTT. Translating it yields CAHTPNRGEKLFF.

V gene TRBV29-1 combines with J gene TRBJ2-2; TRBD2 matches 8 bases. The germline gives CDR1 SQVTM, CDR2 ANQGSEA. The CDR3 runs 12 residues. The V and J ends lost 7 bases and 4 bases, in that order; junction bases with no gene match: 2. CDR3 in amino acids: CSGSGSTGELFF. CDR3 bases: TGCAGCGGGAGCGGGAGCACCGGGGAGCTGTTTTTT.

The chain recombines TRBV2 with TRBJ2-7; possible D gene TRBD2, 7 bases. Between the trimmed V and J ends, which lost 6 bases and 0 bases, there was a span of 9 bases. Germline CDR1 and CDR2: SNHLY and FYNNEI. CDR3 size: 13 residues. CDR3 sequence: CASRGGASYEQYF. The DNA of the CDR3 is TGTGCCAGCAGGGGGGGGGCCTCCTACGAGCAGTACTTC.

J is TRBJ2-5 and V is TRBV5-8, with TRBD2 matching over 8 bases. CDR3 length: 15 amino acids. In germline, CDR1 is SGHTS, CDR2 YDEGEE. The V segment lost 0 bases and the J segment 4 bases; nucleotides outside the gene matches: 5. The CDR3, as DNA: TGTGCCAGCAGCTTGGCCCGGGGGGGACGAGAGACCCAGTACTTC. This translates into CASSLARGGRETQYF.

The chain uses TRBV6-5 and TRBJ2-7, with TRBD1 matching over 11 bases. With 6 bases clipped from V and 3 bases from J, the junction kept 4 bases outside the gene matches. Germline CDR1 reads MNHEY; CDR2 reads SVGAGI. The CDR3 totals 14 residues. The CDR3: CASRRTGGFYEQYF. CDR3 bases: TGTGCCAGCAGGCGGACAGGGGGCTTCTACGAGCAGTACTTC.

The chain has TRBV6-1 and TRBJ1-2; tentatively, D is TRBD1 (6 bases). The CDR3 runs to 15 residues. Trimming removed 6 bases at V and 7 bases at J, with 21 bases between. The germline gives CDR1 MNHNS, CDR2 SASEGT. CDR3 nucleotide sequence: TGTGCCAGCAGAACTGACAGGTACAACTATGTTGGCTACACCTTC. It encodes CASRTDRYNYVGYTF.

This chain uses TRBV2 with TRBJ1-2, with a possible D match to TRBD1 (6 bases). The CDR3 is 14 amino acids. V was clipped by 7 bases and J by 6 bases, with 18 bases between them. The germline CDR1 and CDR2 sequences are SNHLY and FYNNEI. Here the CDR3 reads CASTLGGNVDGYTF. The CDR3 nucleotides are TGTGCCAGCACCCTTGGGGGCAACGTCGATGGCTACACCTTC.

The CDR3 bases are TGCGCCAGCAGCCAAGCCGGGACAGGGGTTGCCGGGGAGCTGTTTTTT. Protein sequence: CASSQAGTGVAGELFF. This sequence joins TRBV4-1 and TRBJ2-2, with TRBD1 matching 10 bases. J gave up 6 bases and V 1 base, and 5 bases lay outside the gene matches. Germline CDR1 reads MGHRA; CDR2 reads YSYEKL. The CDR3 has 16 amino acids.

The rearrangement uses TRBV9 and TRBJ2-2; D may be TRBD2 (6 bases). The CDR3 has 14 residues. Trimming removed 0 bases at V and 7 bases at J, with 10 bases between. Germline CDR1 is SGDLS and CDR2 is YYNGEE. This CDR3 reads CASSVAGEGGELFF. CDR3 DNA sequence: TGTGCCAGCAGCGTAGCGGGAGAAGGCGGGGAGCTGTTTTTT.

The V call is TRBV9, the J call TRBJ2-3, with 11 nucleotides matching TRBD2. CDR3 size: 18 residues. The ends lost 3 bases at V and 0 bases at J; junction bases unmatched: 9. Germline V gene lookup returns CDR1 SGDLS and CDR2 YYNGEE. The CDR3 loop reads CASSELAGESGSTDTQYF. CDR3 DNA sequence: TGTGCCAGCAGCGAACTAGCGGGAGAGTCCGGAAGCACAGATACGCAGTATTTT. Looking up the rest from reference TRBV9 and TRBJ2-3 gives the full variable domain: DSGVTQTPKHLITATGQRVTLRCSPRSGDLSVYWYQQSLDQGLQFLIQYYNGEERAKGNILERFSAQQFPDLHSELNLSSLELGDSALYFCASSELAGESGSTDTQYFGPGTRLTVL.

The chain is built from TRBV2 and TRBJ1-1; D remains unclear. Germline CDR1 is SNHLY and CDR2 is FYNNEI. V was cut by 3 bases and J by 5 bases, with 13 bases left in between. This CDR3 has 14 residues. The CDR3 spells CASSEEVGVTEAFF. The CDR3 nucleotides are TGTGCCAGCAGTGAGGAGGTGGGCGTGACTGAAGCTTTCTTT.

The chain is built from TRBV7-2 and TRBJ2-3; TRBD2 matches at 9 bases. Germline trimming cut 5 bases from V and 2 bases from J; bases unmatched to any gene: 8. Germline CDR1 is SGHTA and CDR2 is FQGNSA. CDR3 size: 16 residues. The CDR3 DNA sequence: TGTGCCAGCAGCCTCGGACTAGCGAGAACCACAGATACGCAGTATTTT. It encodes CASSLGLARTTDTQYF.

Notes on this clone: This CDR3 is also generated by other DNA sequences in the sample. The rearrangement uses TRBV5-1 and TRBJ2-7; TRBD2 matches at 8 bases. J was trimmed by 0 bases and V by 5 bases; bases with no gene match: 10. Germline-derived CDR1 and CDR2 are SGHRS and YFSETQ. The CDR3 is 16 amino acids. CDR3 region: CASSYRRGASSYEQYF. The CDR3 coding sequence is TGCGCCAGCAGTTATCGGCGGGGGGCGAGCTCCTACGAGCAGTACTTC. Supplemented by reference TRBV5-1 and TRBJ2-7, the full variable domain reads KAGVTQTPRYLIKTRGQQVTLSCSPISGHRSVSWYQQTPGQGLQFLFEYFSETQRNKGNFPGRFSGRQFSNSRSEMNVSTLELGDSALYLCASSYRRGASSYEQYFGPGTRLTVT.

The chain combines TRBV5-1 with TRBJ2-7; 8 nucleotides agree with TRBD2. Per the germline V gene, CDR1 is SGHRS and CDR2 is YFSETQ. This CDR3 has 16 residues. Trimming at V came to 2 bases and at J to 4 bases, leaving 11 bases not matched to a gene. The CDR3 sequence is CASSFRGGGNDYEQYF. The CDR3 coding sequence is TGCGCCAGCAGCTTTCGGGGGGGCGGGAACGATTACGAGCAGTACTTC.

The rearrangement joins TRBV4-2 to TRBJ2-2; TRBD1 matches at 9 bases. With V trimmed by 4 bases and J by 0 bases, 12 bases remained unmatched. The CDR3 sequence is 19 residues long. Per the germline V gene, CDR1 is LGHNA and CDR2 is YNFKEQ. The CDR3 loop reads CASSPYPGQGGSNTGELFF. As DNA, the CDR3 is TGTGCCAGCAGCCCTTACCCGGGACAGGGAGGGTCGAACACCGGGGAGCTGTTTTTT.

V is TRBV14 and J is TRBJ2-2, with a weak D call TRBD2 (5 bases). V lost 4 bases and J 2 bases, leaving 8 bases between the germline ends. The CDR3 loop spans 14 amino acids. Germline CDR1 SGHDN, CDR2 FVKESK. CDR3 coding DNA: TGTGCCAGCAGCCCGGACTCAAACACCGGGGAGCTGTTTTTT. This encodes CASSPDSNTGELFF.

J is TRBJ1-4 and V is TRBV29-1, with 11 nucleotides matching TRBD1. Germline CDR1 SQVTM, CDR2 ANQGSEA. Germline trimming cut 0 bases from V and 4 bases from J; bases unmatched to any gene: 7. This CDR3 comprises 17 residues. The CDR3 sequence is CSVEDLGTGGFNEKLFF. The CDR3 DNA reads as TGCAGCGTTGAAGACCTCGGGACAGGGGGTTTTAATGAAAAACTGTTTTTT.

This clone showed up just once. The CDR3 DNA reads as TGTGCCAGCAGCTTTGGAGACAGGATGACGAACACTGAAGCTTTCTTT. It specifies CASSFGDRMTNTEAFF. The chain combines TRBV5-6 with TRBJ1-1; tentatively, D is TRBD1 (6 bases). CDR1 SGHDT and CDR2 YYEEEE come from the germline V gene. This CDR3 has 16 residues. Deletions cut 2 bases from V and 1 base from J, with 15 bases between.

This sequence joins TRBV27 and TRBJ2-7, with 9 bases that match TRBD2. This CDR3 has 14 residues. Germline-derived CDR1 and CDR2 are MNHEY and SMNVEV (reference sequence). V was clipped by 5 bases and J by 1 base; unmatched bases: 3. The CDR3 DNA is TGTGCCAGCAGTCTAGCGGGGCCGTCCTACGAGCAGTACTTC. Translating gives CASSLAGPSYEQYF.

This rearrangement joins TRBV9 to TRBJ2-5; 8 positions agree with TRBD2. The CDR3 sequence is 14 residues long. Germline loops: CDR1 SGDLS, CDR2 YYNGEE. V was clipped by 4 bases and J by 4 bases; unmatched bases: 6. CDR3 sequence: CASSTRTSSETQYF. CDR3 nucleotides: TGTGCCAGCAGCACGCGGACTAGCTCAGAGACCCAGTACTTC.

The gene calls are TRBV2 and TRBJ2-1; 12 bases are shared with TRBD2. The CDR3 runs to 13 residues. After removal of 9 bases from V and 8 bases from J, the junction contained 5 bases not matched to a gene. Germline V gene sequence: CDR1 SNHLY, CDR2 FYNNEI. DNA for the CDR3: TGTGCCAGTCCTAGCGGGAGGGCTGATGAGCAGTTCTTC. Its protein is CASPSGRADEQFF.

The CDR3 nucleotides are TGCGCCAGCAGACCGGGACTGCGGGACACTGAAGCTTTCTTT. This translates into CASRPGLRDTEAFF. V and J are TRBV5-1 and TRBJ1-1, with a possible D match to TRBD1 (5 bases). The CDR3 consists of 14 residues. Trimming cost V 5 bases and J 3 bases, with 14 bases left between them. From germline, CDR1 is SGHRS and CDR2 YFSETQ.

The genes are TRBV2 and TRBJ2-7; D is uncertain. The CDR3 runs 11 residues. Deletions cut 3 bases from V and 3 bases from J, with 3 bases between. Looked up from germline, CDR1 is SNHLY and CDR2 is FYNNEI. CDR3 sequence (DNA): TGTGCCAGCAGTGATAGCTACGAGCAGTACTTC. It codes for CASSDSYEQYF. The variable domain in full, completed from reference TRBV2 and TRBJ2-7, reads EPEVTQTPSHQVTQMGQEVILRCVPISNHLYFYWYRQILGQKVEFLVSFYNNEISEKSEIFDDQFSVERPDGSNFTLKIRSTKLEDSAMYFCASSDSYEQYFGPGTRLTVT.